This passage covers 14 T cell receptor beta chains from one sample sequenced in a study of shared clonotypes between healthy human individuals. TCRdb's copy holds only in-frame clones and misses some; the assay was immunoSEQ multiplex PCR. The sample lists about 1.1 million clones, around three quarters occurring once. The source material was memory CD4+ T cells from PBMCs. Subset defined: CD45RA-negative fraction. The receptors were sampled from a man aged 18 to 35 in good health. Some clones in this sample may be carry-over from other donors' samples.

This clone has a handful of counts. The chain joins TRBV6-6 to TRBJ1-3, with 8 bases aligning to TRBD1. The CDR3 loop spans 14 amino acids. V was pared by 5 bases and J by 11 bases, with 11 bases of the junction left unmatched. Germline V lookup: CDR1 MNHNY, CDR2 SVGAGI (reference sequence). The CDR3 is CASSDPRTGQAIYF. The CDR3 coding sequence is TGTGCCAGCAGTGACCCACGGACAGGGCAGGCCATATATTTT.

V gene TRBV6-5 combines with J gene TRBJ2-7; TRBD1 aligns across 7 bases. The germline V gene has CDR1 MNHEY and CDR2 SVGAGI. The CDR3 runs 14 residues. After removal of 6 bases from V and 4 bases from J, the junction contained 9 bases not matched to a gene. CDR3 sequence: CASSDGTARYEQYF. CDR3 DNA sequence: TGTGCCAGCAGCGATGGGACAGCACGATACGAGCAGTACTTC.

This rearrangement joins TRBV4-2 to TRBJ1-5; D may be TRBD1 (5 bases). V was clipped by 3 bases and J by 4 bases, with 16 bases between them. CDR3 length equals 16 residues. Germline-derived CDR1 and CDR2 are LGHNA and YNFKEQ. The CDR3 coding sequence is TGTGCCAGCAGCCAGGCCCCGGGTGGGACTAATCAGCCCCAGCATTTT. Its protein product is CASSQAPGGTNQPQHF.

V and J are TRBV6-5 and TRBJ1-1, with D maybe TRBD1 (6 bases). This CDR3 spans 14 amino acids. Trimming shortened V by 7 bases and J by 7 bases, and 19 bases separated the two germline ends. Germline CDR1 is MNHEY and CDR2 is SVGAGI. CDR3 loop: CASIRVGGAHEAFF. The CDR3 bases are TGTGCCAGCATCCGAGTCGGGGGCGCGCATGAAGCTTTCTTT.

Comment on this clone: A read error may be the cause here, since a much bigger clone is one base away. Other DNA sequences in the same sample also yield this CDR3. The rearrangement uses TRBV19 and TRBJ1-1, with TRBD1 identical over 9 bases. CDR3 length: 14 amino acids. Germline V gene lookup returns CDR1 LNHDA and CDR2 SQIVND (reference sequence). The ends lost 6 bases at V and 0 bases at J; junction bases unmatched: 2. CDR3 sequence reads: CASRGTGMNTEAFF. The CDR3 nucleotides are TGTGCCAGTAGGGGGACAGGGATGAACACTGAAGCTTTCTTT.

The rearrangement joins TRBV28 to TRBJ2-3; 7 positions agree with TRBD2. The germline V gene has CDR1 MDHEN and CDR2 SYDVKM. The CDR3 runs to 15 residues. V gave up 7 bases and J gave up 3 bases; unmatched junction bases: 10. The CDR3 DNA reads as TGTGCCAGCATCGGACGGGAGGTTTGGACAGATACGCAGTATTTT. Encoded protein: CASIGREVWTDTQYF. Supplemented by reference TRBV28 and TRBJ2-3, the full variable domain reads DVKVTQSSRYLVKRTGEKVFLECVQDMDHENMFWYRQDPGLGLRLIYFSYDVKMKEKGDIPEGYSVSREKKERFSLILESASTNQTSMYLCASIGREVWTDTQYFGPGTRLTVL.

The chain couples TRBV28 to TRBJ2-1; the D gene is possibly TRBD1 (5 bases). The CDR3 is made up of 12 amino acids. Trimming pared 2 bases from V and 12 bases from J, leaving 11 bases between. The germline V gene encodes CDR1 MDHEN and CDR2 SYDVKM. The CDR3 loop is CASSLRQSVQFF. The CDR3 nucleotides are TGTGCCAGCAGTTTACGACAGTCGGTGCAGTTCTTC.

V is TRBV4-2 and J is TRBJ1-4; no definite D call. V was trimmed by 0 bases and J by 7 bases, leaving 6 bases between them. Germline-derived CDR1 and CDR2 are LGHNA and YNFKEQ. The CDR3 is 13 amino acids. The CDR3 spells CASSQDVGEKLFF. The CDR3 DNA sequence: TGTGCCAGCAGCCAAGATGTGGGTGAAAAACTGTTTTTT.

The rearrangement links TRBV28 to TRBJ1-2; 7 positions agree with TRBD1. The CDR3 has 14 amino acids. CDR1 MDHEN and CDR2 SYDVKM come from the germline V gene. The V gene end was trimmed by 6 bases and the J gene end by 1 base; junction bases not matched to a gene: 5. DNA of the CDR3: TGTGCCAGCAGATTACGGGACAGTAACTATGGCTACACCTTC. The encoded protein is CASRLRDSNYGYTF.

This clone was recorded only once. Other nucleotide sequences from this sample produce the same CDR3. The CDR3 nucleotides read TGTGCCAGCAGTCCAGGGACAGGGGTGACCGGGGAGCTGTTTTTT. This encodes CASSPGTGVTGELFF. The chain uses TRBV28 and TRBJ2-2; 10 positions match TRBD1. The CDR3 sequence is 15 residues long. Trimming took 5 bases from V and 5 from J; bases not matched to a gene: 5. The germline V gene has CDR1 MDHEN and CDR2 SYDVKM.

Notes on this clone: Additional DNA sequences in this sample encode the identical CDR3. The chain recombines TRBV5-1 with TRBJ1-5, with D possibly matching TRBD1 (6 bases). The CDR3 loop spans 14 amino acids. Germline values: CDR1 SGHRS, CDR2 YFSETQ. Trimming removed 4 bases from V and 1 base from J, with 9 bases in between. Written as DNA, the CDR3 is TGCGCCAGCAGCCCCGGACAGAGCAATCAGCCCCAGCATTTT. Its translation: CASSPGQSNQPQHF.

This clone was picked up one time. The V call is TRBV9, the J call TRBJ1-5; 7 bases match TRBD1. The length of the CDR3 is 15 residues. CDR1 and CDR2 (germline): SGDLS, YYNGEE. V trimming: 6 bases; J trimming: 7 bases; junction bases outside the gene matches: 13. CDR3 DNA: TGTGCCAGCACCCCAACAGGGGCGCGGGGGCAGCCCCAGCATTTT. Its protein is CASTPTGARGQPQHF.

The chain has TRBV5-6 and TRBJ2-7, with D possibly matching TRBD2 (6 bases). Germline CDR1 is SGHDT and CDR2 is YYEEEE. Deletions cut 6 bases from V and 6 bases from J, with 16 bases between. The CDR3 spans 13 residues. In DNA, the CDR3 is TGTGCCAGCAACCCTCGGGGGAGAGGCGAGCAGTACTTC. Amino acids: CASNPRGRGEQYF.

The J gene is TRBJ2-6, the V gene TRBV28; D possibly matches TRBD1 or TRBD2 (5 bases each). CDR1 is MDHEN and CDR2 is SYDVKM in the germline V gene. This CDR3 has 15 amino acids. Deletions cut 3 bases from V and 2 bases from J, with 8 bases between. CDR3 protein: CASSFRGPGANVLTF. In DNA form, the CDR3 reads TGTGCCAGCAGTTTTCGGGGCCCTGGGGCCAACGTCCTGACTTTC.